This T cell receptor beta chain was documented in a study of T cells after yellow fever vaccination. This clonotype has a handful of counts. The antigen is unknown. Whole-study results and caveats: Abundant clonotypes from the bulk population could get into FACS-sorted repertoires as contaminants. The study found a weaker secondary response that peaked faster, day 5 versus 15. Among all clonotypes, a small share was observed in both CD4 and CD8 compartments.

TCRdb itself ran the 5' RACE reads through MiXCR, one entry per CDR3 protein. The sample consists of about 630,000 distinct CDR3 sequences, 9% to 15% of them appearing once. The CDR3 spans 14 residues. Germline V gene data show CDR1 as MNHEY and CDR2 as SVGEGT. V was pared by 5 bases and J by 0 bases, with 7 bases between. The receptor was isolated from a man aged 30 to 45 who received the YFV17D yellow fever vaccine. The rearrangement links TRBV6-2 or TRBV6-3 to TRBJ2-2; no clear D. The sample in question was PBMCs, obtained on the day of the yellow fever booster vaccination. The CDR3 DNA reads as TGTGCCAGCAGTCAGTTCGCGAACACCGGGGAGCTGTTTTTT. Residues: CASSQFANTGELFF.